The TCR beta chain under discussion was sequenced for a study of T cells after yellow fever vaccination. A remark on this clonotype: Its antigen remains unknown.

TCRdb itself ran the 5' RACE reads through MiXCR, one entry per CDR3 protein. The profile shows around 320,000 distinct CDR3 sequences, roughly a tenth of them singletons. Findings of the study overall: Sorted repertoires could include abundant contaminating clonotypes from bulk cells. Clonotypes found in both CD4 and CD8 compartments made up a small share. Peaking on day 5 versus 15, the secondary response was faster but weaker. Post-booster reappearance was seen for most primary-vaccination clones (around 96% CD4, 75% to 90% CD8).

Germline-derived CDR1 and CDR2 are MNHNS and SASEGT. The V end lost 5 bases, the J end lost 1 base, and 11 bases lay between the germline ends. The CDR3 is 14 residues long. Here the sequenced sample was CD4+ T cells sorted from PBMCs, taken 45 days after the yellow fever booster vaccination. This chain connects TRBV6-1 to TRBJ1-1; D not resolved. This receptor was identified in a man aged 18 to 35 who received the YFV17D yellow fever vaccine. CDR3 residues: CASSRSPRNTEAFF. The CDR3 bases are TGTGCCAGCAGTCGGTCTCCGAGGAACACTGAAGCTTTCTTT.